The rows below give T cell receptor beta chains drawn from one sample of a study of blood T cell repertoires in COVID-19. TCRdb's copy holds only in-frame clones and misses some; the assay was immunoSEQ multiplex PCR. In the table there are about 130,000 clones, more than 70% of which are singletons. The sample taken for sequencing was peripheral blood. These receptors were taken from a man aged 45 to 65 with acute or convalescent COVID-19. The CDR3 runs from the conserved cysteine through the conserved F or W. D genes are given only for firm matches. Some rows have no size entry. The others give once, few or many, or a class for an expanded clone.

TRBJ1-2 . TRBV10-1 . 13 TGCGCCAGCAGTGCCGGTCAGGGATATGGCTACACCTTC CASSAGQGYGYTF
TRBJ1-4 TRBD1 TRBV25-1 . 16 TGTGCCAGCAGGGCGGGACAGAGAGCAACTAATGAAAAACTGTTTTTT CASRAGQRATNEKLFF
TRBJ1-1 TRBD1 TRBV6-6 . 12 TGTGCCAGCAGACCCCCGGGACAGGGAGATTTCTTT CASRPPGQGDFF
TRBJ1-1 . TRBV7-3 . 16 TGTGCCAGCAGCCAAGGGAGGGGTGGTCGATACACTGAAGCTTTCTTT CASSQGRGGRYTEAFF
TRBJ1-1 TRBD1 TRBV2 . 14 TGTGCCAGCAGAACTACAGGGGGCAACACTGAAGCTTTCTTT CASRTTGGNTEAFF
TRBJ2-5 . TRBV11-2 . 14 TGTGCCAGCAGCTTAGTAACAGGGCAAGAGACCCAGTACTTC CASSLVTGQETQYF
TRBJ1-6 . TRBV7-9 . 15 TGTGCCAGCAGCTTAACAGGCTCGAAGGAATCACCCCTCCACTTT CASSLTGSKESPLHF
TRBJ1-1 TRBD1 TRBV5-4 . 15 TGTGCCAGCAGGGGCCAGGGGGCGTCGCCCTATGAAGCTTTCTTT CASRGQGASPYEAFF
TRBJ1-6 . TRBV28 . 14 TGTGCCAGCATCTCGGGACATCCCAACTCACCCCTCCACTTT CASISGHPNSPLHF
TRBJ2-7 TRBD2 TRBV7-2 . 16 TGTGCCAGCAGCTCGTTGACTAGCGGGAGACCCTACGAGCAGTACTTC CASSSLTSGRPYEQYF
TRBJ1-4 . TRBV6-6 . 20 TGTGCCAGCAGCCCACGATGGGTGGGGGGTCTTTTTGCAACTAATGAAAAACTGTTTTTT CASSPRWVGGLFATNEKLFF
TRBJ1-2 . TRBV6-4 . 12 TGTGCCAGCAGTGACGGAGCATATGGCTACACCTTC CASSDGAYGYTF
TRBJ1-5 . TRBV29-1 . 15 TGCAGCGTTGGTCTCTCCGGGACTGGGAATCAGCCCCAGCATTTT CSVGLSGTGNQPQHF
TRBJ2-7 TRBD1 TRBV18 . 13 TGTGCCAGCTTCTCAGGGACAGACTACGAGCAGTACTTC CASFSGTDYEQYF
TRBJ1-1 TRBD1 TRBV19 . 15 TGTGCCAGTAGTATACAGGGGGCTCCGAACACTGAAGCTTTCTTT CASSIQGAPNTEAFF
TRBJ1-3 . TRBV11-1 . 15 TGTGCCAGCAGCCCGCAGAGGAGCTCTGGAAACACCATATATTTT CASSPQRSSGNTIYF
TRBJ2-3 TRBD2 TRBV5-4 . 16 TGTGCCAGCAGCTTGAGAGCGGGGGGGACCACAGATACGCAGTATTTT CASSLRAGGTTDTQYF
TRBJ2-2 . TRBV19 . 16 TGTGCCAGTATGAGTATCTGGGGCCCGCACACCGGGGAGCTGTTTTTT CASMSIWGPHTGELFF
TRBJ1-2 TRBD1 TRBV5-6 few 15 TGTGCCAGCAGCTTGGGGGACAGGATGAACTATGGCTACACCTTC CASSLGDRMNYGYTF
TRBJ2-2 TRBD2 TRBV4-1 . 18 TGCGCCAGCAGCCAAGGCGGGGGGGGGTTTTCGAACACCGGGGAGCTGTTTTTT CASSQGGGGFSNTGELFF
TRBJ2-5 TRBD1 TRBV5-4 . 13 TGTGCCAGCAGCCTCACAGGGGGAGAGACCCAGTACTTC CASSLTGGETQYF
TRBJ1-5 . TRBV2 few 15 TGTGCCAGCAGAAAAGGACGGGAGGCCAATCAGCCCCAGCATTTT CASRKGREANQPQHF
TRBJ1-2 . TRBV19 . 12 TGTGCCAGTAGCCCCTCGCGGGCTACCTACACCTTC CASSPSRATYTF
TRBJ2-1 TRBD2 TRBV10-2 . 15 TGCGCCAGCAGGGCTAGCGGGGGTCTTAACAATGAGCAGTTCTTC CASRASGGLNNEQFF
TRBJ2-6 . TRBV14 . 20 TGTGCCAGCAGCATCCGGGGCGGGGCCCCTCTAGAACCTGGGGCCAACGTCCTGACTTTC CASSIRGGAPLEPGANVLTF
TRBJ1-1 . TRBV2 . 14 TGTGCCAGCATTTTTACGACAGGCCCGGCTGAAGCTTTCTTT CASIFTTGPAEAFF
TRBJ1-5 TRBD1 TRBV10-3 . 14 TGTGCCATCAGTCTCGACAGGGCAGATCAGCCCCAGCATTTT CAISLDRADQPQHF
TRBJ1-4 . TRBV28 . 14 TGTGCCAGCAGCCCAAGCTCCAGGGCTGAAAAACTGTTTTTT CASSPSSRAEKLFF
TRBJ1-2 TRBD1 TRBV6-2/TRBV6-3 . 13 TGTGCCAGCAGTTACGCCACAGGGGGTGGCTACACCTTC CASSYATGGGYTF
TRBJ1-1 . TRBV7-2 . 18 TGTGCCAGCCTTTCTGGGGCAGGGCGTCCTAATTGGAACACTGAAGCTTTCTTT CASLSGAGRPNWNTEAFF
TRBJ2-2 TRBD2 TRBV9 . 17 TGTGCCAGCAGCCCTCGGACTAGCGGGTCGAACACCGGGGAGCTGTTTTTT CASSPRTSGSNTGELFF
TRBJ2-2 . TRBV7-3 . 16 TGTGCCAGCAGCTCTCAGGCGGGGCTCACCACCGGGGAGCTGTTTTTT CASSSQAGLTTGELFF
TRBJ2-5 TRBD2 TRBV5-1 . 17 TGCGCCAGCAGCCGCGGTCGGGGCGGGGGGACCCAAGAGACCCAGTACTTC CASSRGRGGGTQETQYF
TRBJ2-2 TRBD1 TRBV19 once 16 TGTGCCAGTAGTACGACAGGGGCGCCGAACACCGGGGAGCTGTTTTTT CASSTTGAPNTGELFF
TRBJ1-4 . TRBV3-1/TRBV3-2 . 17 TGTGCCAGCAGCCAAGAGGGGGGATTATTTATAGTTGAAAAACTGTTTTTT CASSQEGGLFIVEKLFF
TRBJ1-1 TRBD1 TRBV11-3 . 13 TGTGCCAGCAGCTTAGGGACAGGCACTGAAGCTTTCTTT CASSLGTGTEAFF
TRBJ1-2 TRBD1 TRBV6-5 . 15 TGTGCCAGCAGTAAATTCCAGACAGGGAACTATGGCTACACCTTC CASSKFQTGNYGYTF